Below are 20 T cell receptor beta chains sequenced from a single sample in a study of breast tumors, draining lymph nodes, adjacent tissues listed by TCRdb under 2016. Library generation was performed with multiplex PCR. Sequencer: Illumina HiSeq 2000. The raw public reads went through TCRdb reprocessing: fastp at Q25, MiXCR clone calling, in-frame beta chains kept. All rows with the same CDR3 protein become a single entry with the most common DNA and genes. Here the sample has about 60,000 distinct CDR3 sequences; approximately 62% occur a single time. The top ten clones comprise 15% to 20% of the sample. The sample was breast tumor tissue. The receptors derive from a female donor with breast cancer. Some clones in this sample may be carry-over from other donors' samples.

This clonotype was observed at least ten times. This sequence joins TRBV5-1 and TRBJ2-1; 7 positions agree with TRBD2. The V segment lost 2 bases and the J segment 1 base; nucleotides outside the gene matches: 3. The CDR3 has 15 amino acids. Germline V CDR1 and CDR2: SGHRS, YFSETQ. DNA of the CDR3: TGCGCCAGCAGCTTCGAGCGGGGATCCTACAATGAGCAGTTCTTC. Translated: CASSFERGSYNEQFF.

A single count supports this clonotype. The chain links TRBV19 to TRBJ2-1; D unclear. Germline V CDR1 and CDR2: LNHDA, SQIVND (reference sequence). Trimming cost V 5 bases and J 3 bases, with 14 bases left between them. CDR3 length equals 15 residues. The CDR3 DNA follows: TGTGCCAGTAGTTTAGGGCCGGTTAACTACAATGAGCAGTTCTTC. Translated, it gives CASSLGPVNYNEQFF.

There are many counts of this clonotype. The J gene is TRBJ2-3, the V gene TRBV7-9, with unresolved D. Germline V lookup: CDR1 SEHNR, CDR2 FQNEAQ (reference sequence). Trimming took 5 bases from V and 0 from J, leaving 9 bases between them. The length of the CDR3 is 14 residues. The CDR3 nucleotides are TGTGCCAGCAGCCCAGGTTCTAGCACAGATACGCAGTATTTT. It yields the protein CASSPGSSTDTQYF. The full variable domain, in which reference TRBV7-9 and TRBJ2-3 provide the parts outside the CDR3, is DTGVSQNPRHKITKRGQNVTFRCDPISEHNRLYWYRQTLGQGPEFLTYFQNEAQLEKSRLLSDRFSAERPKGSFSTLEIQRTEQGDSAMYLCASSPGSSTDTQYFGPGTRLTVL.

This clonotype was observed once. The V and J genes are TRBV5-6 and TRBJ1-2; D remains unclear. This CDR3 region has 13 residues. Germline CDR1 and CDR2: SGHDT and YYEEEE. Trimming took 4 bases from V and 4 from J, leaving 11 bases between them. The CDR3 DNA is TGTGCCAGCAGCCGGAAGGGAATCTATGGCTACACCTTC. This encodes CASSRKGIYGYTF.

The rearrangement joins TRBV20-1 to TRBJ1-5, with D possibly being TRBD1 (5 bases). The CDR3 covers 15 residues. V was clipped by 5 bases and J by 9 bases, with 23 bases between them. Germline CDR1 and CDR2: DFQATT and SNEGSKA (reference sequence). CDR3: CSARRGLAGWGPQHF. CDR3 DNA sequence: TGCAGTGCTCGACGGGGACTAGCGGGATGGGGGCCCCAGCATTTT.

V and J are TRBV12-3 or TRBV12-4 and TRBJ2-6; tentative D call: TRBD2 (5 bases). V was pared by 6 bases and J by 3 bases, with 12 bases between. The CDR3 runs 15 residues. The CDR3: CASRLDFYGANVLTF. As DNA, the CDR3 is TGTGCCAGCAGACTGGACTTCTATGGGGCCAACGTCCTGACTTTC.

This rearrangement joins TRBV7-9 to TRBJ1-5, with a weak D call TRBD1 (5 bases). The CDR3 has 15 amino acids. Deletions cut 4 bases from V and 1 base from J, with 11 bases between. Germline assignment: CDR1 SEHNR and CDR2 FQNEAQ (reference sequence). The CDR3, as DNA: TGTGCCAGCAGCTCACCACAGGAGAGCAATCAGCCCCAGCATTTT. Its translation: CASSSPQESNQPQHF. Looking up the rest from reference TRBV7-9 and TRBJ1-5 gives the full variable domain: DTGVSQNPRHKITKRGQNVTFRCDPISEHNRLYWYRQTLGQGPEFLTYFQNEAQLEKSRLLSDRFSAERPKGSFSTLEIQRTEQGDSAMYLCASSSPQESNQPQHFGDGTRLSIL.

The table lists this clonotype with many counts. The chain has TRBV9 and TRBJ2-3; 9 bases are shared with TRBD2. The CDR3 loop spans 20 amino acids. J was trimmed by 1 base and V by 0 bases; bases with no gene match: 15. CDR1 and CDR2 (germline): SGDLS, YYNGEE. CDR3 amino acids: CASSVEGAGGAYVGTDTQYF. As DNA, the CDR3 is TGTGCCAGCAGCGTAGAAGGGGCGGGGGGGGCCTATGTTGGCACAGATACGCAGTATTTT.

J is TRBJ1-2 and V is TRBV28; possible D gene TRBD1, 5 bases. Germline V gives CDR1 MDHEN, CDR2 SYDVKM. With 4 bases removed from V and 7 bases from J, the gap between germline ends came to 13 bases. There are 13 residues in the CDR3. CDR3 DNA sequence: TGTGCCAGCAGTTCCGGGGCTCCGGTTGGCTACACCTTC. Residues: CASSSGAPVGYTF.

The sample holds a few counts of this clonotype. A clone one base away is much larger, so this may be a read error. CDR3 DNA: TGTGCCAGCAGCTTAGCGTCGGGCTCCTGGGGCTACACCTTC. Residues: CASSLASGSWGYTF. The chain is built from TRBV11-1 and TRBJ1-2; D not certain. Germline CDR1 reads SGHAT; CDR2 reads FQDESV (reference sequence). V dropped 0 bases and J dropped 8 bases, with 13 bases sitting between them. The CDR3 runs 14 residues.

This rearrangement joins TRBV25-1 to TRBJ2-5; the match to TRBD2 covers 12 bases. This CDR3 is 16 amino acids long. Germline V gene sequence: CDR1 MGHDK, CDR2 SYGVNS. V shed 5 bases, J shed 5 bases, and the junction held 9 bases outside the gene matches. CDR3 amino acids: CASSLGLAGGLETQYF. CDR3 DNA sequence: TGTGCCAGCAGTCTAGGGCTAGCGGGGGGGTTGGAGACCCAGTACTTC. The full variable domain, completed using reference TRBV25-1 and TRBJ2-5, is EADIYQTPRYLVIGTGKKITLECSQTMGHDKMYWYQQDPGMELHLIHYSYGVNSTEKGDLSSESTVSRIRTEHFPLTLESARPSHTSQYLCASSLGLAGGLETQYFGPGTRLLVL.

The CDR3 nucleotides are TGCGCCAGCAGCCCCCTAACTAGCGGGGAGAACAATGAGCAGTTCTTC. As protein: CASSPLTSGENNEQFF. The V and J genes are TRBV4-1 and TRBJ2-1; the match to TRBD2 covers 10 bases. The V gene's germline CDR1 is MGHRA and CDR2 YSYEKL. V dropped 4 bases and J dropped 5; count of bases not matched to a gene: 8. This CDR3 is 16 amino acids long.

Worth noting for this clonotype: Because it lacks the conserved phenylalanine or tryptophan at the end, this CDR3 is likely a read error. The limits of the CDR3 on the DNA are not certain, so only TCRdb's listed CDR3 is given. The chain combines TRBV4-2 with TRBJ1-3. The germline gives CDR1 LGHNA, CDR2 YNFKEQ. 10 amino acids form the CDR3, both terminal residues included. CDR3 in amino acids: CASSQEWGLA.

As regards this clonotype: One end of the junction is discordant with germline, which a read error may explain. Written as DNA, the CDR3 is TGTGCTTGGAGTCCACAGGGGAGGGAAAAACTGTTTTTT. Its protein product is CAWSPQGREKLFF. The V gene is TRBV30, the J gene TRBJ1-4; 7 bases map to TRBD1. The germline V gene has CDR1 GTSNPN and CDR2 SVGIG (reference sequence). CDR3 length: 13 residues.

This clonotype came up many times. The genes are TRBV6-5 and TRBJ1-2, with D possibly matching TRBD1 (6 bases). Germline loops: CDR1 MNHEY, CDR2 SVGAGI. V was trimmed by 2 bases and J by 8 bases, leaving 15 bases between them. CDR3 length: 14 amino acids. The CDR3 sequence: CASSYVGQGIGYTF. The CDR3 DNA reads TGTGCCAGCAGTTACGTAGGGCAGGGGATCGGCTACACCTTC.

The genes are TRBV19 and TRBJ2-7; no definite D call. With 4 bases removed from V and 1 base from J, the gap between germline ends came to 14 bases. CDR1 is LNHDA, CDR2 SQIVND, per germline (reference sequence). The CDR3 extends over 15 amino acids. The CDR3 coding sequence is TGTGCCAGTAGTAACTCACCGGACCCATCCTACGAGCAGTACTTC. This encodes CASSNSPDPSYEQYF.

In DNA form, the CDR3 reads TGCAGTGCTAGAGCAACCGGGTTCGACGAGCAGTACGTC. This encodes CSARATGFDEQYV. The rearrangement links TRBV20-1 to TRBJ2-7; D not resolved. With 1 base removed from V and 5 bases from J, the gap between germline ends came to 12 bases. This CDR3 spans 13 amino acids. Germline V gives CDR1 DFQATT, CDR2 SNEGSKA (reference sequence).

The rearrangement links TRBV19 to TRBJ2-2; unclear D gene. V was clipped by 6 bases and J by 9 bases, with 8 bases between them. Germline CDR1 and CDR2: LNHDA and SQIVND (reference sequence). The CDR3 has 11 amino acids. The CDR3 DNA is TGTGCCAGTAGGTTCCACAGGGAGCTGTTTTTT. Translated: CASRFHRELFF.

J is TRBJ2-7 and V is TRBV5-4; 12 bases match TRBD2. Germline trimming cut 4 bases from V and 0 bases from J; bases unmatched to any gene: 8. Per the germline V gene, CDR1 is SGHNT and CDR2 is YYREEE (reference sequence). The CDR3 is made up of 17 amino acids. The CDR3 sequence is CASSAGLAGQSSYEQYF. In DNA, the CDR3 is TGTGCCAGCAGCGCGGGACTAGCGGGTCAAAGCTCCTACGAGCAGTACTTC.

The count of this clonotype is one. One junction end disagrees with the germline gene, perhaps due to a read error. V is TRBV2 and J is TRBJ2-2, with TRBD1 as a possible D gene (6 bases). CDR1 is SNHLY and CDR2 is FYNNEI in the germline V gene. The CDR3 is 15 amino acids. The CDR3 is CASSQPGWDTGELLF. For the CDR3, the DNA is TGTGCCAGCAGCCAACCGGGCTGGGACACCGGGGAGCTGCTTTTT.